One sample yielded the 4 T cell receptor beta chains listed below, sequenced in a study of T cells in Graves' hyperthyroidism and ophthalmopathy. TCR beta CDR3 sequences were amplified from RNA transcripts. The HTBI primer set drove a first-round RT-PCR of the TCR CDR3. TCRdb re-analysed the multiplex PCR reads in MiXCR, keeping a single row per CDR3 protein. The sample consists of more than 550,000 distinct CDR3 sequences, about 45% of them appearing once. The sample taken for sequencing was peripheral blood or thyroid tissue (not recorded which). These receptors all stem from an adult man with Graves' disease, either hyperthyroidism or ophthalmopathy (not recorded which).

CDR3 in DNA: TGCAGTGCTGGGTTTAGCGGGGGGCTTGTGGAGACCCAGTACTTC. Encoded protein: CSAGFSGGLVETQYF. This chain links TRBV20-1 with TRBJ2-5; 10 bases line up with TRBD2. The J segment lost 5 bases and the V segment lost 5 bases, leaving 11 bases of the junction unmatched. CDR1 and CDR2 from the germline V gene are DFQATT and SNEGSKA (reference sequence). The CDR3 is made up of 15 amino acids.

In the case of this clonotype: A much bigger clone sits one base away, suggesting this may be a read error. The chain links TRBV7-8 to TRBJ1-6; maybe TRBD1 (5 bases). The CDR3 sequence is 14 residues long. Germline CDR1 SGHVS, CDR2 FQNEAQ. The V end lost 4 bases, the J end lost 9 bases, and 13 bases lay between the germline ends. CDR3 nucleotides: TGTGCCAGCAGCTCCCCAGGGTCCGGTTCACCCCTCCACTTT. Amino acids: CASSSPGSGSPLHF.

This clonotype was seen only a few times. The gene calls are TRBV7-9 and TRBJ2-7, with no clear D. The CDR3 is 15 residues long. Trimming removed 1 base at V and 0 bases at J, with 10 bases between. CDR1 is SEHNR, CDR2 FQNEAQ, per germline (reference sequence). The CDR3 DNA sequence: TGTGCCAGCAGCTTAGAGTTGGGCATCTCCTACGAGCAGTACTTC. It encodes CASSLELGISYEQYF.

CDR3 residues: CASSSQGQLHNSPLHF. CDR3 in DNA: TGTGCCAGCAGCTCCCAGGGACAGCTTCATAATTCACCCCTCCACTTT. The V and J genes are TRBV7-6 and TRBJ1-6, with TRBD1 matching over 7 bases. The CDR3 totals 16 residues. From germline, CDR1 is SGHVS and CDR2 FNYEAQ. The V gene end was trimmed by 4 bases and the J gene end by 5 bases; junction bases not matched to a gene: 8.